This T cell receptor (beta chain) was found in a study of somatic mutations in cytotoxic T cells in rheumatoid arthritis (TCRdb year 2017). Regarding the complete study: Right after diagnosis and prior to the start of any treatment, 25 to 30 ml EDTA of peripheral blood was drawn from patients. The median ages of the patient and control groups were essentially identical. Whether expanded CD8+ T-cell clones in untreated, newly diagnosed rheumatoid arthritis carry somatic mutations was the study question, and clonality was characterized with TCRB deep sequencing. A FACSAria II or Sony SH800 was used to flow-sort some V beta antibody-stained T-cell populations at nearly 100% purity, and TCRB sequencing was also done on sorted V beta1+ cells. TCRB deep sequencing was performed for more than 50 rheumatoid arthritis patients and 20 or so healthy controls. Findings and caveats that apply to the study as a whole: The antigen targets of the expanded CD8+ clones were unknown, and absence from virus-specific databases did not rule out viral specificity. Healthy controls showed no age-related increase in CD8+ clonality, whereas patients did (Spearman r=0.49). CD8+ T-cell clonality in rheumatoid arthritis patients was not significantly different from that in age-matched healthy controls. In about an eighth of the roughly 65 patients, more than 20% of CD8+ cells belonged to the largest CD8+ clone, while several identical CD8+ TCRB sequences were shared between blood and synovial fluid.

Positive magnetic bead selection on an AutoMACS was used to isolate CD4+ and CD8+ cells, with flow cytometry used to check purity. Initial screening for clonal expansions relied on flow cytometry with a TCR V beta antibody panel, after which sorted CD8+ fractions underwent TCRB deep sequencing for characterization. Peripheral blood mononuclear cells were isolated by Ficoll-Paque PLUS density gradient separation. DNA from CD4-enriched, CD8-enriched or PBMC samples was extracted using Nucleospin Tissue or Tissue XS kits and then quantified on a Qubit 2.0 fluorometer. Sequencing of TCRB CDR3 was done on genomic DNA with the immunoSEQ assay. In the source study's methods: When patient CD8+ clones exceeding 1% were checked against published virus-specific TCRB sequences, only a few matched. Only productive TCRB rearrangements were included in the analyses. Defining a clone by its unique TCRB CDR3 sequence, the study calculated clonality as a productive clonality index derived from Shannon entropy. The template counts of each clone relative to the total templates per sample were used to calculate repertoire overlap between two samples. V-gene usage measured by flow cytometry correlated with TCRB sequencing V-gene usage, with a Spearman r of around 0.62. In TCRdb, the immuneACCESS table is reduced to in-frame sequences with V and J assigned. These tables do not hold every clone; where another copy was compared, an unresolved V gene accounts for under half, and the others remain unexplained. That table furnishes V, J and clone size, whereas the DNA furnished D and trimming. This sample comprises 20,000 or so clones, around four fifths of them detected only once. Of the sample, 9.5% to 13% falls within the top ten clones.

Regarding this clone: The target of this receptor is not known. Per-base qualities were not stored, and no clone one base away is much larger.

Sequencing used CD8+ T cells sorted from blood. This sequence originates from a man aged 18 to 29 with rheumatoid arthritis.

The sequenced DNA is TGTGCCAGTAGTATCGACATAAGGGGGGCCGCTGAAGCTTTCTTT. Translated, this is CASSIDIRGAAEAFF. The chain couples TRBV19 to TRBJ1-1; TRBD1 could be the D gene, as 6 bases match. V is shortened by 3 bases, J by 6 bases, and the region joining them spans 17 bases. Inclusive of the bounding cysteine and phenylalanine, the CDR3 is 15 residues long. CDR3 DNA is the only sequence kept; it has 45 bases, read in frame from the first base. From the germline V gene (reference sequence), CDR1 is LNHDA and CDR2 is SQIVND.